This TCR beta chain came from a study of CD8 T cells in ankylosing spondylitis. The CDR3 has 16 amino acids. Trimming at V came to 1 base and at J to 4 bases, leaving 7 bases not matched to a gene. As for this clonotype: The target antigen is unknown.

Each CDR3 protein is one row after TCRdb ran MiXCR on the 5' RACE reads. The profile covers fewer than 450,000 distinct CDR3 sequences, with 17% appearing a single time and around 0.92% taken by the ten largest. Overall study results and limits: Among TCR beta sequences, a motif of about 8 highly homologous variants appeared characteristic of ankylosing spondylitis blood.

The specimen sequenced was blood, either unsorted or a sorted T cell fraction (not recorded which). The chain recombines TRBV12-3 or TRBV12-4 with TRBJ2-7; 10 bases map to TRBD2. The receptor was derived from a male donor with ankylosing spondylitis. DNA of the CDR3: TGTGCCAGCAGTTTAGTACCTAGCGGGAGTACTTACGAGCAGTACTTC. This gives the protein CASSLVPSGSTYEQYF.